The entry below gives a single T cell receptor beta chain sequence along with its context. Trimming shortened V by 2 bases and J by 8 bases, and 19 bases separated the two germline ends. Germline CDR1 is SGHDT and CDR2 is YYEEEE. This CDR3 is built from 16 residues. The method was immunoSEQ multiplex PCR; TCRdb's version includes in-frame clones alone and lacks a portion of them. The repertoire holds around 350,000 clones, around 87% seen once, with around 3% in the top ten. This record comes from a study of blood T cell repertoires in COVID-19. The overall study: The United States, Italy and Spain provided the acute and convalescent COVID-19 samples.

Sequenced sample: peripheral blood. This sequence was found in a human donor in a cohort sampled during active COVID-19. The chain carries TRBV5-6 and TRBJ1-4, with D tentatively TRBD1 (5 bases). The CDR3 bases are TGTGCCAGCAGCTTAACGGGACTCCCCGAAGGAGAAAAACTGTTTTTT. Residues: CASSLTGLPEGEKLFF.